Below, 30 T cell receptor beta chains from the same sample are listed, as sequenced in a study of blood T cell repertoires in COVID-19. The repertoire was sequenced with immunoSEQ multiplex PCR; TCRdb's copy has only in-frame clones and lacks some. The table lists under 300,000 clones, about nine tenths of them singletons. The sequencing sample was made of PBMCs or T cells enriched from blood (not recorded which). These receptors all stem from a woman aged 25 to 39 with acute COVID-19.

This clone was seen a handful of times. This chain links TRBV4-2 with TRBJ1-1, with 8 positions matching TRBD1. Germline CDR1 reads LGHNA; CDR2 reads YNFKEQ. Unmatched junction bases numbered 13, after V lost 0 bases and J lost 1 base. This CDR3 comprises 19 residues. The CDR3 bases are TGTGCCAGCAGCCAAGAGGTTGTAGGACAGGGAATATGGAACACTGAAGCTTTCTTT. This codes for CASSQEVVGQGIWNTEAFF.

The V call is TRBV9, the J call TRBJ2-1; 7 positions agree with TRBD2. This CDR3 has 16 residues. Trimming took 3 bases from V and 1 from J; bases not matched to a gene: 7. Germline V gives CDR1 SGDLS, CDR2 YYNGEE. The CDR3 bases are TGTGCCAGCAGCGGAGGCAGGGAGGGGTCCTACAATGAGCAGTTCTTC. This gives the protein CASSGGREGSYNEQFF.

CDR3: CASSLYRGGVNTEAFF. CDR3 nucleotides: TGTGCCAGCAGCTTATACCGCGGAGGGGTGAACACTGAAGCTTTCTTT. The chain couples TRBV11-1 to TRBJ1-1, with D perhaps TRBD1 (5 bases). Germline V gene data show CDR1 as SGHAT and CDR2 as FQDESV (reference sequence). V lost 2 bases and J lost 0, with 13 bases in between. The CDR3 runs 16 residues.

The rearrangement uses TRBV3-1 (or the pseudogene TRBV3-2) and TRBJ2-2; no definite D call. Germline CDR1 and CDR2: LGHDT and YNNKEL (reference sequence). The CDR3 loop spans 15 amino acids. The V gene lost 1 base and the J gene lost 2 bases, with 8 bases spanning the gap. CDR3 loop: CASSQAGLNTGELFF. The CDR3 DNA follows: TGTGCCAGCAGCCAAGCGGGTCTCAACACCGGGGAGCTGTTTTTT.

The V and J genes are TRBV5-5 and TRBJ1-2; D is uncertain. The germline CDR1 and CDR2 sequences are SGHKS and YYEKEE (reference sequence). Trimming pared 3 bases from V and 3 bases from J, leaving 6 bases between. CDR3 size: 12 residues. The CDR3 DNA reads as TGTGCCAGCAGCTCAACGGACTATGGCTACACCTTC. This codes for CASSSTDYGYTF. Drawing the rest from reference TRBV5-5 and TRBJ1-2, the complete variable domain is DAGVTQSPTHLIKTRGQQVTLRCSPISGHKSVSWYQQVLGQGPQFIFQYYEKEERGRGNFPDRFSARQFPNYSSELNVNALLLGDSALYLCASSSTDYGYTFGSGTRLTVV.

The genes are TRBV7-3 and TRBJ2-1; 8 bases match TRBD2. Germline V gene data show CDR1 as SGHTA and CDR2 as FQGTGA. The CDR3 is 14 amino acids. V was clipped by 3 bases and J by 2 bases; unmatched bases: 0. DNA for the CDR3: TGTGCCAGCAGCTTGACTAGCGCCTACAATGAGCAGTTCTTC. It yields the protein CASSLTSAYNEQFF.

The V and J genes are TRBV5-4 and TRBJ2-1, with 7 bases matching TRBD2. This CDR3 spans 16 amino acids. The J segment lost 12 bases and the V segment lost 2 bases, leaving 17 bases of the junction unmatched. Germline-derived CDR1 and CDR2 are SGHNT and YYREEE (reference sequence). CDR3 bases: TGTGCCAGCAGCTTCGGATCTACTAGCGCCTTAGGGGTGCAGTTCTTC. Its protein is CASSFGSTSALGVQFF.

The rearrangement uses TRBV15 and TRBJ1-2; the D is unclear. The germline CDR1 and CDR2 sequences are LNHNV and YYDKDF (reference sequence). The CDR3 is 12 amino acids. V was trimmed by 1 base and J by 6 bases, leaving 6 bases between them. CDR3 DNA sequence: TGTGCCACCAGCAGAGCCGGGAATGGCTACACCTTC. This codes for CATSRAGNGYTF.

The rearrangement joins TRBV7-8 to TRBJ1-2; D perhaps matches TRBD1 (6 bases). Per germline, CDR1 SGHVS and CDR2 FQNEAQ. The CDR3 consists of 12 residues. V dropped 5 bases and J dropped 5 bases, with 9 bases sitting between them. The CDR3, as DNA: TGTGCCAGCAGCCTAACAGGGTATGGCTACACCTTC. Protein product: CASSLTGYGYTF.

The V call is TRBV9, the J call TRBJ2-5; 8 bases align to TRBD2. The CDR3 consists of 16 residues. In germline, CDR1 is SGDLS, CDR2 YYNGEE. Trimming took 0 bases from V and 5 from J; bases not matched to a gene: 9. CDR3 in DNA: TGTGCCAGCAGCGTAGCGGGAGGGCAGGTGGGGGAGACCCAGTACTTC. This gives the protein CASSVAGGQVGETQYF.

V and J are TRBV5-1 and TRBJ2-4, with a possible D match to TRBD2 (5 bases). Trimming removed 3 bases at V and 3 bases at J, with 10 bases between. The CDR3 sequence is 14 residues long. Germline V CDR1 and CDR2: SGHRS, YFSETQ. CDR3 nucleotide sequence: TGCGCCAGCAGCTCCGGGGATAGCAAAAACATTCAGTACTTC. This codes for CASSSGDSKNIQYF.

The chain joins TRBV18 to TRBJ2-2; D might be TRBD2 (6 bases). V lost 3 bases and J lost 5, with 16 bases in between. CDR3 size: 16 residues. In germline, CDR1 is KGHSH, CDR2 LQKENI. As DNA, the CDR3 is TGTGCCAGCTCACCTTCGCGGAGCCGGGGGACCGGGGAGCTGTTTTTT. Amino acid sequence: CASSPSRSRGTGELFF.

This chain links TRBV27 with TRBJ1-4; a weak D match, TRBD1 (5 bases). Looked up from germline, CDR1 is MNHEY and CDR2 is SMNVEV (reference sequence). The CDR3 extends over 14 amino acids. Trimming removed 8 bases at V and 5 bases at J, with 15 bases between. The CDR3 reads CASRWGEKNEKLFF. DNA for the CDR3: TGTGCCAGCCGTTGGGGGGAGAAAAATGAAAAACTGTTTTTT.

The genes are TRBV27 and TRBJ2-7; D is possibly TRBD2 (6 bases). Per the germline V gene, CDR1 is MNHEY and CDR2 is SMNVEV (reference sequence). The CDR3 is 18 amino acids. Trimming removed 4 bases at V and 2 bases at J, with 24 bases between. CDR3 in DNA: TGTGCCAGCAGTTCCCGGGTATACCAGCGGGTGAGAGCCTACGAGCAGTACTTC. Encoded protein: CASSSRVYQRVRAYEQYF.

This clone was counted once. The chain employs TRBV2 and TRBJ1-6; D is possibly TRBD1 (6 bases). The V and J ends lost 6 bases and 8 bases respectively, with 11 bases between them. The germline gives CDR1 SNHLY, CDR2 FYNNEI. The CDR3 loop spans 13 amino acids. CDR3 protein: CASRQGLDSPLHF. The CDR3 DNA sequence: TGTGCCAGCAGACAGGGATTGGATTCACCCCTCCACTTT.

The genes are TRBV19 and TRBJ1-5; D unresolved. V was pared by 2 bases and J by 4 bases, with 6 bases between. CDR1 and CDR2 (germline): LNHDA, SQIVND (reference sequence). This CDR3 has 13 residues. The CDR3 nucleotides read TGTGCCAGTAGTATAAGACTTAATCAGCCCCAGCATTTT. It is translated as CASSIRLNQPQHF.

This rearrangement joins TRBV7-2 to TRBJ1-5; unclear D gene. This CDR3 has 14 amino acids. Deletions cut 4 bases from V and 2 bases from J, with 9 bases between. CDR1 SGHTA and CDR2 FQGNSA come from the germline V gene. The CDR3 here is CASSSRNGNQPQHF. For the CDR3, the DNA is TGTGCCAGCAGCTCGCGGAATGGCAATCAGCCCCAGCATTTT.

In its sample, this clone was seen once. The chain couples TRBV11-2 to TRBJ2-5; D is perhaps TRBD2 (6 bases). The CDR3 is 15 amino acids. V lost 2 bases and J 4 bases, leaving 14 bases between the germline ends. Per germline, CDR1 SGHAT and CDR2 FQNNGV. The CDR3 spells CASSLRPSRGETQYF. The CDR3 nucleotides read TGTGCCAGCAGCTTACGACCCTCGCGGGGAGAGACCCAGTACTTC.

The rearrangement links TRBV9 to TRBJ2-5, with D perhaps matching TRBD2 (6 bases). The CDR3 has 19 residues. Trimming took off 0 bases at V and 7 bases at J, with 28 bases between the two ends. Germline lookup yields CDR1 SGDLS and CDR2 YYNGEE. CDR3 amino acids: CASSVGPLLAPGSGMTQYF. CDR3 in DNA: TGTGCCAGCAGCGTAGGGCCCCTACTAGCCCCAGGGTCCGGGATGACCCAGTACTTC.

This chain links TRBV12-3 or TRBV12-4 with TRBJ2-7, with a weak D call TRBD2 (6 bases). V gave up 4 bases and J gave up 4 bases, with 11 bases separating them. The CDR3 has 13 amino acids. In DNA, the CDR3 is TGTGCCAGCAGTTCAAAGGCGGGGTACGAGCAGTACTTC. Amino acids: CASSSKAGYEQYF.

The CDR3 DNA sequence: TGTGCCTGGAGTCCACACAGGGGAACAGAGACCCAGTACTTC. Protein sequence: CAWSPHRGTETQYF. The chain joins TRBV30 to TRBJ2-5; 7 bases line up with TRBD1. Germline trimming cut 2 bases from V and 4 bases from J; bases unmatched to any gene: 7. Germline-derived CDR1 and CDR2 are GTSNPN and SVGIG (reference sequence). The CDR3 has 14 residues.

The chain uses TRBV5-4 and TRBJ1-4; D is undetermined. V was shortened by 4 bases and J by 5 bases, with 15 bases between the two germline ends. This CDR3 has 15 amino acids. CDR1 SGHNT and CDR2 YYREEE come from the germline V gene (reference sequence). The CDR3 nucleotides are TGTGCCAGCAGCCGTGAAGAGGGCTCGAATGAAAAACTGTTTTTT. Protein product: CASSREEGSNEKLFF.

The gene calls are TRBV6-1 and TRBJ1-5, with unresolved D. The ends were cut back, 3 bases at V and 0 bases at J, with 9 bases in the middle. This CDR3 is 15 amino acids long. Looked up from germline, CDR1 is MNHNS and CDR2 is SASEGT. In nucleotides, the CDR3 is TGTGCCAGCAGTGAGAGCCTGTATAGCAATCAGCCCCAGCATTTT. Amino acid sequence: CASSESLYSNQPQHF.

J is TRBJ2-3 and V is TRBV7-3; 8 nucleotides agree with TRBD1. Germline CDR1 and CDR2: SGHTA and FQGTGA. The CDR3 runs to 17 residues. The junction had 12 bases not matched to a gene; V was cut back by 2 bases and J by 5 bases. The CDR3, as DNA: TGTGCCAGCAGCTTAGGAACAGGGGGATGGGGAAGAGATACGCAGTATTTT. It encodes CASSLGTGGWGRDTQYF.

V is TRBV20-1 and J is TRBJ2-5; 8 bases fit TRBD2. J gave up 2 bases and V 3 bases, and 11 bases lay outside the gene matches. Germline V gives CDR1 DFQATT, CDR2 SNEGSKA (reference sequence). The CDR3 extends over 16 amino acids. CDR3 bases: TGCAGTGCTAGTACTATCGCGGGGGGACTTCAAGAGACCCAGTACTTC. It specifies CSASTIAGGLQETQYF.

This clone has only one observation. The sample holds other DNA sequences that translate to the same CDR3. The gene calls are TRBV5-1 and TRBJ1-1; 8 bases fit TRBD1. Germline lookup yields CDR1 SGHRS and CDR2 YFSETQ. Unmatched junction bases numbered 5, after V lost 3 bases and J lost 4 bases. The length of the CDR3 is 14 residues. The CDR3 loop is CASSSGQGGTEAFF. CDR3 nucleotides: TGCGCCAGCAGCTCCGGACAGGGAGGCACTGAAGCTTTCTTT.

The chain carries TRBV12-5 and TRBJ2-1; no definite D call. The CDR3 runs 12 residues. Trimming removed 7 bases at V and 4 bases at J, with 8 bases between. CDR1 and CDR2 from the germline V gene are LGHNT and FRNRAP. This chain's CDR3 is CASEHVYNEQFF. CDR3 in DNA: TGTGCTAGTGAGCACGTATACAATGAGCAGTTCTTC.

The genes are TRBV3-1 (or the pseudogene TRBV3-2) and TRBJ1-2; the match to TRBD1 covers 11 bases. The CDR3 has 14 amino acids. V was clipped by 3 bases and J by 6 bases; unmatched bases: 3. Germline lookup yields CDR1 LGHDT and CDR2 YNNKEL (reference sequence). The CDR3 nucleotides are TGTGCCAGCAGCCATTGGGACAGGGGGAATGGCTACACCTTC. Its translation: CASSHWDRGNGYTF.

Here the CDR3 reads CASRLLPTGPNNEQFF. In DNA, the CDR3 is TGTGCCAGCAGACTCCTCCCGACAGGCCCAAACAATGAGCAGTTCTTC. The chain links TRBV27 to TRBJ2-1, with TRBD1 as a possible D gene (6 bases). V lost 6 bases, J lost 5 bases, and 20 bases lay in between. This CDR3 spans 16 amino acids. Germline V gene lookup returns CDR1 MNHEY and CDR2 SMNVEV (reference sequence).

V gene TRBV6-5 combines with J gene TRBJ1-1, with D uncertain. Germline CDR1 is MNHEY and CDR2 is SVGAGI. CDR3 length: 14 residues. Between the trimmed V and J ends, which lost 6 bases and 0 bases, there was a span of 11 bases. The CDR3, as DNA: TGTGCCAGCAGCCAGACCGGAGTGAACACTGAAGCTTTCTTT. Translated: CASSQTGVNTEAFF.